One and the same sample provided the 17 T cell receptor beta chains below, sequenced in a study of Ad26.COV2.S vaccination and SARS-CoV-2 variants. The treatment was: around 19 received Ad26.COV2.S at low or high dose, single or two shots; a few received placebo; per-sample allocation not given. Specimens were obtained on day 63 following the first vaccine or placebo injection. Assay: immunoSEQ multiplex PCR; the TCRdb copy retains only in-frame clones and omits some. The table lists about 320,000 clones, about 82% of them singletons. This material consisted of peripheral blood, taken in a trial of Ad26.COV2.S vaccine versus placebo. Receptors originate from a person aged 18 to 65 who received the Ad26.COV2.S COVID-19 vaccine or a placebo.

The gene calls are TRBV20-1 and TRBJ2-5; 7 bases are a match to TRBD1. Per the germline V gene, CDR1 is DFQATT and CDR2 is SNEGSKA (reference sequence). Trimming cost V 3 bases and J 4 bases; bases outside gene matches: 8. The CDR3 length is 14 residues. The DNA of the CDR3 is TGCAGTGCTAGTTTAGGGGGCTGGGTAGAGACCCAGTACTTC. Translating gives CSASLGGWVETQYF.

The V and J genes are TRBV28 and TRBJ2-2, with 7 bases aligning to TRBD2. Germline trimming cut 5 bases from V and 0 bases from J; bases unmatched to any gene: 3. The CDR3 is made up of 15 amino acids. Looked up from germline, CDR1 is MDHEN and CDR2 is SYDVKM. The CDR3 here is CASSMTSTNTGELFF. The DNA for the CDR3 is TGTGCCAGCAGTATGACTAGCACGAACACCGGGGAGCTGTTTTTT.

The CDR3 DNA reads as TGCGCCAGCAGCTCGGACAGGCCCAACACTGAAGCTTTCTTT. It specifies CASSSDRPNTEAFF. The rearrangement links TRBV5-1 to TRBJ1-1, with TRBD1 identical over 7 bases. The CDR3 spans 14 residues. J gave up 2 bases and V 3 bases, and 4 bases lay outside the gene matches. Germline V gene data show CDR1 as SGHRS and CDR2 as YFSETQ. Supplemented by reference TRBV5-1 and TRBJ1-1, the full variable domain reads KAGVTQTPRYLIKTRGQQVTLSCSPISGHRSVSWYQQTPGQGLQFLFEYFSETQRNKGNFPGRFSGRQFSNSRSEMNVSTLELGDSALYLCASSSDRPNTEAFFGQGTRLTVV.

V gene TRBV19 combines with J gene TRBJ2-3, with TRBD1 as a possible D gene (6 bases). This CDR3 region has 11 residues. V lost 7 bases and J lost 7, with 9 bases in between. Looked up from germline, CDR1 is LNHDA and CDR2 is SQIVND (reference sequence). CDR3 bases: TGTGCCAGTACCCAGGGGTATACGCAGTATTTT. Its translation is CASTQGYTQYF.

The chain recombines TRBV2 with TRBJ1-3; perhaps TRBD1 as D (5 bases). Trimming left V 5 bases short and J 2 bases short, with 10 bases between. This CDR3 is built from 14 residues. Germline V gene sequence: CDR1 SNHLY, CDR2 FYNNEI. The chain's CDR3 is CASSKDNAGNTIYF. DNA for the CDR3: TGTGCCAGCAGTAAGGACAATGCTGGAAACACCATATATTTT.

The genes are TRBV19 and TRBJ2-1, with D possibly being TRBD1 (6 bases). This CDR3 region has 17 residues. The germline CDR1 and CDR2 sequences are LNHDA and SQIVND (reference sequence). V lost 6 bases and J lost 12, with 30 bases in between. The CDR3 sequence: CASSPLATGNPSMGQFF. The DNA for the CDR3 is TGTGCCAGTAGCCCCTTGGCTACAGGGAATCCCTCTATGGGGCAGTTCTTC.

The chain joins TRBV11-2 to TRBJ2-3; tentatively, D is TRBD1 (6 bases). With 4 bases removed from V and 1 base from J, the gap between germline ends came to 9 bases. The CDR3 runs to 14 residues. Germline V CDR1 and CDR2: SGHAT, FQNNGV. In nucleotides, the CDR3 is TGTGCCAGCAGCTCCGGACAGCGCACAGATACGCAGTATTTT. This sequence encodes CASSSGQRTDTQYF.

V gene TRBV6-5 combines with J gene TRBJ1-2; D is undetermined. The CDR3 covers 13 residues. The germline V and J ends were trimmed by 6 bases and 5 bases, with 13 bases remaining between them. Germline V gene sequence: CDR1 MNHEY, CDR2 SVGAGI. CDR3 in amino acids: CASSGDFNYGYTF. The CDR3 nucleotides are TGTGCCAGCAGCGGGGATTTTAATTATGGCTACACCTTC.

V usage is TRBV5-1 and J usage is TRBJ2-7; perhaps D is TRBD1 or TRBD2 (5 bases each). V lost 4 bases and J lost 4, with 15 bases in between. This CDR3 spans 14 amino acids. The germline V gene encodes CDR1 SGHRS and CDR2 YFSETQ. The CDR3 reads CASSARGRPYEQYF. The CDR3 DNA sequence: TGCGCCAGCAGCGCCCGGGGCCGACCTTACGAGCAGTACTTC.

The rearrangement joins TRBV5-1 to TRBJ2-7; 11 nucleotides align to TRBD2. Trimming took 4 bases from V and 1 from J; bases not matched to a gene: 4. This CDR3 spans 15 amino acids. Germline CDR1 and CDR2: SGHRS and YFSETQ. The CDR3 region has the DNA TGCGCCAGCAGCACCCGACTAGCGGGGTCCTACGAGCAGTACTTC. Translated: CASSTRLAGSYEQYF. Full variable domain (remainder filled in from reference TRBV5-1 and TRBJ2-7): KAGVTQTPRYLIKTRGQQVTLSCSPISGHRSVSWYQQTPGQGLQFLFEYFSETQRNKGNFPGRFSGRQFSNSRSEMNVSTLELGDSALYLCASSTRLAGSYEQYFGPGTRLTVT.

The CDR3 region is CASSANGEGVNEKLFF. The CDR3 bases are TGTGCCAGCAGCGCGAACGGGGAGGGAGTTAATGAAAAACTGTTTTTT. The J gene is TRBJ1-4, the V gene TRBV7-6; no definite D call. The CDR3 is 16 residues long. In germline, CDR1 is SGHVS, CDR2 FNYEAQ. Trimming took 5 bases from V and 4 from J, leaving 17 bases between them. Variable domain in full (rest from reference TRBV7-6 and TRBJ1-4): GAGVSQSPRYKVTKRGQDVALRCDPISGHVSLYWYRQALGQGPEFLTYFNYEAQQDKSGLPNDRFSAERPEGSISTLTIQRTEQRDSAMYRCASSANGEGVNEKLFFGSGTQLSVL.

J is TRBJ2-7 and V is TRBV7-8; D perhaps matches TRBD2 (5 bases). With 5 bases removed from V and 4 bases from J, the gap between germline ends came to 15 bases. Germline CDR1 is SGHVS and CDR2 is FQNEAQ. CDR3 length equals 14 residues. CDR3 DNA: TGTGCCAGCAGCCCCGATCGGGGTCATTACGAGCAGTACTTC. As protein: CASSPDRGHYEQYF.

This clone was seen only once. The V call is TRBV28, the J call TRBJ1-6, with 9 bases identical to TRBD1. The CDR3 length is 15 residues. Per germline, CDR1 MDHEN and CDR2 SYDVKM. V lost 3 bases, J lost 7 bases, and 4 bases stayed unmatched. For the CDR3, the DNA is TGTGCCAGCAGTTTGTGGGACAGGGTAAATTCACCCCTCCACTTT. This gives the protein CASSLWDRVNSPLHF.

This chain connects TRBV5-1 to TRBJ2-5, with TRBD1 matching over 7 bases. The V gene's germline CDR1 is SGHRS and CDR2 YFSETQ. J was trimmed by 1 base and V by 1 base; bases with no gene match: 1. The CDR3 is 14 residues long. DNA of the CDR3: TGCGCCAGCAGCTTGCGGGACAGCCAAGAGACCCAGTACTTC. This gives the protein CASSLRDSQETQYF.

The chain recombines TRBV6-5 with TRBJ1-6; 7 bases line up with TRBD1. Per germline, CDR1 MNHEY and CDR2 SVGAGI. This CDR3 contains 15 residues. V trimming: 6 bases; J trimming: 6 bases; junction bases outside the gene matches: 8. The CDR3 DNA follows: TGTGCCAGCAGCCGCGACAGGGCTAGTAATTCACCCCTCCACTTT. This translates into CASSRDRASNSPLHF.

V usage is TRBV6-1 and J usage is TRBJ2-1; TRBD2 matches 10 bases. The CDR3 has 15 residues. Per germline, CDR1 MNHNS and CDR2 SASEGT. V shed 3 bases and J 4 bases; nucleotides not matched to a gene: 3. CDR3 protein: CASSDGLAAYNEQFF. CDR3 DNA sequence: TGTGCCAGCAGTGATGGACTAGCGGCATACAATGAGCAGTTCTTC.

V usage is TRBV28 and J usage is TRBJ1-4; 7 nucleotides match TRBD1. The CDR3 has 15 amino acids. Germline loops: CDR1 MDHEN, CDR2 SYDVKM. V was pared by 5 bases and J by 8 bases, with 11 bases of the junction left unmatched. CDR3 nucleotides: TGTGCCAGCAGTAAATCCGACAGGGTGGGAGAAAAACTGTTTTTT. This gives the protein CASSKSDRVGEKLFF.